This T cell receptor (beta chain) emerged from a study of vaccination effects on CD4 cells after COVID-19. Antigen-specific CD4+ T cells expanded by the ViraFEST assay with viral peptide pools were then sequenced. Culturing for around 10 days preceded CD4+ T cell isolation. Each participant received a vaccine that was either BNT162b2 or mRNA-1273, given as two doses. On days 3 and 7, fresh IL-2 medium replaced half the medium. TCRdb's table, derived via immunoSEQ multiplex PCR, lists solely in-frame clones and lacks some. Of 64,000 or so clones in the sample, roughly 80% were seen once. Germline CDR1 reads SGDLS; CDR2 reads YYNGEE. V dropped 3 bases and J dropped 5; count of bases not matched to a gene: 7. The CDR3 has 16 amino acids. For this clone: Its antigen is undetermined.

This chain links TRBV9 with TRBJ2-1; 11 bases fit TRBD2. The clonotype originates from a human donor who received a COVID-19 vaccine. Here the sequenced sample was CD4+ T cells from PBMCs cultured with HCoV-OC43 spike peptides, taken after COVID-19 vaccination. Subset here: HCoV-OC43 spike overlapping peptide pool stimulation. The chain's CDR3 is CASSALLAGGHNEQFF. The CDR3 nucleotides read TGTGCCAGCAGCGCCCTGTTAGCGGGGGGGCACAATGAGCAGTTCTTC.